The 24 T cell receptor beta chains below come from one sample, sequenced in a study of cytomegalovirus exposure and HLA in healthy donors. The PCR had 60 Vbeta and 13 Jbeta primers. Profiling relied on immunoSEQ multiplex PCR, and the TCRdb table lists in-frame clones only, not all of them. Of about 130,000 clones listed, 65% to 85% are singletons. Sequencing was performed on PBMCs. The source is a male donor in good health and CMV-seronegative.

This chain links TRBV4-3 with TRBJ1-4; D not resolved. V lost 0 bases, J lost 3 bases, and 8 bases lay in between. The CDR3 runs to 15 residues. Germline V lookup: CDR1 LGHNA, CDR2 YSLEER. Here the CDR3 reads CASSQDEGSNEKLFF. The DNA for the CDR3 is TGCGCCAGCAGCCAAGACGAGGGCTCTAATGAAAAACTGTTTTTT.

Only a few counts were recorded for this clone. The DNA of the CDR3 is TGTGCCAGCACCGGAGATCGAGGGTTGAACACTGAAGCTTTCTTT. Its protein is CASTGDRGLNTEAFF. The J gene is TRBJ1-1, the V gene TRBV6-1; the D is unclear. Germline V gene lookup returns CDR1 MNHNS and CDR2 SASEGT. The CDR3 spans 15 residues. V lost 7 bases to trimming and J lost 0 bases, with 15 bases between them.

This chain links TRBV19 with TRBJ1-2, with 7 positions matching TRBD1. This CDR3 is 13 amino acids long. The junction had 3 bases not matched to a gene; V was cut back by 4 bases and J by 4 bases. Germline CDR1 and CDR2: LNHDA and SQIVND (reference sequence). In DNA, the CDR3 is TGTGCCAGTAGTACGACAGGGATCTATGGCTACACCTTC. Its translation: CASSTTGIYGYTF.

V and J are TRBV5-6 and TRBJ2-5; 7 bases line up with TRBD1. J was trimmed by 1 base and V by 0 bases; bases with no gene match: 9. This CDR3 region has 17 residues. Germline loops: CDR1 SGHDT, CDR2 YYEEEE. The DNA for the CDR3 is TGTGCCAGCAGCTTGGAAACAGGGGCGAGAGGCCAAGAGACCCAGTACTTC. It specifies CASSLETGARGQETQYF.

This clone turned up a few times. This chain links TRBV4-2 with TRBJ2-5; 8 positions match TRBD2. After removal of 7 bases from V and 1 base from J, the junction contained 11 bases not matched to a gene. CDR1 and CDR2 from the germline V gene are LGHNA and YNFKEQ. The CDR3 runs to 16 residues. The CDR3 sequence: CASTKSGGATQETQYF. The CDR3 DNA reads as TGTGCCAGCACCAAATCCGGGGGGGCGACCCAAGAGACCCAGTACTTC.

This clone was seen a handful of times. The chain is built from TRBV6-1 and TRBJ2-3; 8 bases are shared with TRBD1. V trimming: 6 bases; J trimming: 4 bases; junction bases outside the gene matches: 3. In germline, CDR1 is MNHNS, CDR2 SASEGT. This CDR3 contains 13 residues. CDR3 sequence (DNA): TGTGCCAGCAGGGACAGGGTGGCAGATACGCAGTATTTT. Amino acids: CASRDRVADTQYF.

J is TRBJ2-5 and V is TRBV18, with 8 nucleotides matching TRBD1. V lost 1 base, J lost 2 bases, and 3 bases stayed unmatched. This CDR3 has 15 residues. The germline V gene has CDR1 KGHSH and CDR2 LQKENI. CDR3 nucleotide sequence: TGTGCCAGCTCACCACGGACAGGGAATCAAGAGACCCAGTACTTC. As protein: CASSPRTGNQETQYF. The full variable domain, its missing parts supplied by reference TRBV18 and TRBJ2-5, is NAGVMQNPRHLVRRRGQEARLRCSPMKGHSHVYWYRQLPEEGLKFMVYLQKENIIDESGMPKERFSAEFPKEGPSILRIQQVVRGDSAAYFCASSPRTGNQETQYFGPGTRLLVL.

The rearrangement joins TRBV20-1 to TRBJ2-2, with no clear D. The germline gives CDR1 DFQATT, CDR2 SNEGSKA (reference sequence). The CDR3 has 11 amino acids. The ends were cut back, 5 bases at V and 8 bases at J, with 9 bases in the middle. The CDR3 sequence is CSAWSGGELFF. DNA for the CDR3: TGCAGTGCTTGGAGTGGGGGGGAGCTGTTTTTT.

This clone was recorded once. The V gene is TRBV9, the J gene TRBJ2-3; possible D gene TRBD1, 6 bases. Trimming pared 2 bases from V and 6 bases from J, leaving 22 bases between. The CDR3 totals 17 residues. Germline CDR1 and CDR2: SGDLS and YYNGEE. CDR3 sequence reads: CASSVYGGQPAMDTQYF. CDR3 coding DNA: TGTGCCAGCAGCGTCTATGGCGGACAGCCGGCTATGGATACGCAGTATTTT.

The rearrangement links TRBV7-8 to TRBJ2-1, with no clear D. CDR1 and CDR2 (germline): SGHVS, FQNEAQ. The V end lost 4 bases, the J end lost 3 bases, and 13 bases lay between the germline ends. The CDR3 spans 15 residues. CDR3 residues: CASSSTALGYNEQFF. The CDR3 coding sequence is TGTGCCAGCAGCTCAACAGCCCTGGGCTACAATGAGCAGTTCTTC.

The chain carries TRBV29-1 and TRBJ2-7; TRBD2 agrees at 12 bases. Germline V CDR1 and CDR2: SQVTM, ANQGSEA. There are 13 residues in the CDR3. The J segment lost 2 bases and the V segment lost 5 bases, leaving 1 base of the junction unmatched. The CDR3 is CSVLAGGTYEQYF. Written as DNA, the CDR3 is TGCAGCGTTCTAGCGGGAGGGACCTACGAGCAGTACTTC.

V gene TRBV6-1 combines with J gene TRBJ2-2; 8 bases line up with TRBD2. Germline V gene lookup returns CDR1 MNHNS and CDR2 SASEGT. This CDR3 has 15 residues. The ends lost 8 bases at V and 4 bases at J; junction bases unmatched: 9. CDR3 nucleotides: TGTGCCAGCGGGTCCGGGGGGGCTGGCACCGGGGAGCTGTTTTTT. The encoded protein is CASGSGGAGTGELFF.

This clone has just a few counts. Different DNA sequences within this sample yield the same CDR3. The CDR3 coding sequence is TGTGCCAGCAGTGACGGGACTAGCGGCACAGATACGCAGTATTTT. This sequence encodes CASSDGTSGTDTQYF. The gene calls are TRBV6-4 and TRBJ2-3; the match to TRBD2 covers 10 bases. Trimming cost V 2 bases and J 1 base; bases outside gene matches: 0. This CDR3 has 15 residues. From germline, CDR1 is MRHNA and CDR2 SNTAGT.

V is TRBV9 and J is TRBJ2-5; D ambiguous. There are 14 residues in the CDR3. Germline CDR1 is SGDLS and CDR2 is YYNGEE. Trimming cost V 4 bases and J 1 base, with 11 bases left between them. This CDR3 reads CASSPRHSQETQYF. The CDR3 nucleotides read TGTGCCAGCAGCCCCAGACACTCCCAAGAGACCCAGTACTTC.

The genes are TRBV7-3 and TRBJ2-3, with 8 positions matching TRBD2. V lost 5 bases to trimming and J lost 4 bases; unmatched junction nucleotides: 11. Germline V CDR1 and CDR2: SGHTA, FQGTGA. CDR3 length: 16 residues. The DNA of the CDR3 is TGTGCCAGCAGCCCCCGTGGTAGCGGGGCTTCAGATACGCAGTATTTT. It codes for CASSPRGSGASDTQYF.

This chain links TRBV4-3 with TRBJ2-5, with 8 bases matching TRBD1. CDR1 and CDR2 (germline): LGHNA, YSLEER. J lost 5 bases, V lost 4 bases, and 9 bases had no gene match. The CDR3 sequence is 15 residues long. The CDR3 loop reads CASSLTAGGLETQYF. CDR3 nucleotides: TGCGCCAGCAGCCTCACGGCAGGGGGCCTCGAGACCCAGTACTTC.

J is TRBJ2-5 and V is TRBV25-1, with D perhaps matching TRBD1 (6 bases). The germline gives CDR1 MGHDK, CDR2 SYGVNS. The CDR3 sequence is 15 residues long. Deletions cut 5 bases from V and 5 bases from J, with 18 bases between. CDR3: CASSPNTGLGETQYF. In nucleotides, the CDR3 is TGTGCCAGCAGTCCCAATACAGGGCTGGGTGAGACCCAGTACTTC.

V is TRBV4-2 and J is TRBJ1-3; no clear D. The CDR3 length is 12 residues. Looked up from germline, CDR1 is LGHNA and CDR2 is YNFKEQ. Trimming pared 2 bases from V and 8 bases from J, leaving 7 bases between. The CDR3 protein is CASSQRTDTIYF. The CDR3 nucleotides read TGTGCCAGCAGCCAACGCACGGACACCATATATTTT.

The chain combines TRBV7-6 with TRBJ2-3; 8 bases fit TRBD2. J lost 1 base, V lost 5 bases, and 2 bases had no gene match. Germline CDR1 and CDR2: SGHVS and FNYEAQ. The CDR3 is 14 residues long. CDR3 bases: TGTGCCAGCAGCCCGCGGGGGGGCACAGATACGCAGTATTTT. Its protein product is CASSPRGGTDTQYF.

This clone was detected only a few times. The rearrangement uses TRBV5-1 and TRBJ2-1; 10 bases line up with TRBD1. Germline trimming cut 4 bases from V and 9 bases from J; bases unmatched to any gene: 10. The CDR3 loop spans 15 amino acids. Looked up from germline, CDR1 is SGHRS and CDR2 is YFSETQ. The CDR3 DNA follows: TGCGCCAGCAGCCTAACCGGGACAGGGGTTACTGAGCAGTTCTTC. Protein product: CASSLTGTGVTEQFF.

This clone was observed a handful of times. The chain's CDR3 is CASSLGRGRSANTGELFF. CDR3 sequence (DNA): TGTGCCAGCAGCTTAGGTAGGGGGCGGTCCGCGAACACCGGGGAGCTGTTTTTT. The genes are TRBV11-2 and TRBJ2-2, with 7 bases identical to TRBD1. Germline V gene lookup returns CDR1 SGHAT and CDR2 FQNNGV. This CDR3 has 18 residues. Trimming cost V 1 base and J 0 bases; bases outside gene matches: 8.

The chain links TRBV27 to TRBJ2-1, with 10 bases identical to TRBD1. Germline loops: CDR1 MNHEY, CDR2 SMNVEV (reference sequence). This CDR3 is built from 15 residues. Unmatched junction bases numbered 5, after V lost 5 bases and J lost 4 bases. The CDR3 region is CASSTGTGAYNEQFF. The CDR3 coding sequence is TGTGCCAGCAGTACCGGGACAGGGGCTTACAATGAGCAGTTCTTC.

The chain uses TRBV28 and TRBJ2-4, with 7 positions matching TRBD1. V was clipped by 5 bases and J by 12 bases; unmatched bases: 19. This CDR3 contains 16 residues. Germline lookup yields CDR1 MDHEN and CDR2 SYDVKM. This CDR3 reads CASSPNDRARVDSQYF. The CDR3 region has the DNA TGTGCCAGCAGTCCCAACGACAGGGCCCGGGTAGACAGTCAGTACTTC.

The CDR3 sequence is CASSDSGTSYNEQFF. The CDR3 DNA is TGTGCCAGCAGTGACTCCGGGACTTCATACAATGAGCAGTTCTTC. This rearrangement joins TRBV6-1 to TRBJ2-1, with TRBD2 as a possible D gene (6 bases). CDR3 length: 15 residues. From germline, CDR1 is MNHNS and CDR2 SASEGT. Trimming pared 3 bases from V and 4 bases from J, leaving 13 bases between.